Listed below are T cell receptor beta chains from one sample, sequenced in a study of blood T cell repertoires in COVID-19. Profiling relied on immunoSEQ multiplex PCR, and the TCRdb table lists in-frame clones only, not all of them. This repertoire shows about 210,000 clones, 75% to 85% found once; its top ten account for 9.7%. Sequenced material: peripheral blood. The receptors stem from a man aged 45-60 years with active or convalescent COVID-19. The CDR3 runs from the conserved cysteine through the conserved F or W. D genes are given only for firm matches. Clone sizes are given selectively: once, few, many, or a class where the clone is expanded.

D	J	V	size	CDR3	DNA
NA	TRBJ1-5	TRBV23-1	few	CASSRTGLVNQPQHF	TGCGCCAGCAGCCGAACAGGGTTAGTCAATCAGCCCCAGCATTTT
NA	TRBJ1-3	TRBV7-2	NA	CASSLEGGYGNTIYF	TGTGCCAGCAGCTTAGAGGGAGGGTATGGAAACACCATATATTTT
TRBD2	TRBJ2-3	TRBV27	NA	CASSPRTSGGFSTDTQYF	TGTGCCAGCAGTCCCCGGACTAGCGGGGGATTTAGCACAGATACGCAGTATTTT
NA	TRBJ1-2	TRBV19	NA	CASSPDTSNSYGYTF	TGTGCCAGTAGTCCTGACACTTCCAATTCTTATGGCTACACCTTC
NA	TRBJ2-3	TRBV6-5	NA	CASSLGVGTDTQYF	TGTGCCAGCAGTTTAGGGGTCGGCACAGATACGCAGTATTTT
TRBD2	TRBJ2-3	TRBV4-2	NA	CASSPSGGITDTQYF	TGTGCCAGCAGCCCTAGCGGGGGGATCACAGATACGCAGTATTTT
TRBD1	TRBJ1-2	TRBV7-8	NA	CASSPDRNYGYTF	TGTGCCAGCAGTCCGGACAGGAACTATGGCTACACCTTC
TRBD1	TRBJ1-5	TRBV28	NA	CASIKGDRDNQPQHF	TGTGCCAGCATCAAAGGAGACAGGGACAATCAGCCCCAGCATTTT
TRBD2	TRBJ2-7	TRBV15	NA	CATSRDLGSGLAGGEQYF	TGTGCCACCAGCAGAGATCTGGGTTCCGGACTAGCGGGAGGCGAGCAGTACTTC
NA	TRBJ1-3	TRBV2	NA	CASSEAILNSGNTIYF	TGTGCCAGCAGTGAAGCGATCCTGAACTCCGGAAACACCATATATTTT
TRBD2	TRBJ2-3	TRBV5-1	once	CASSLAGVGPDTQYF	TGCGCCAGTTCACTAGCGGGAGTAGGGCCAGATACGCAGTATTTT
NA	TRBJ2-1	TRBV21-1	NA	CASSPKARVGEQFF	TGTGCCAGCAGCCCAAAGGCGCGGGTAGGTGAGCAGTTCTTC
TRBD1	TRBJ2-1	TRBV4-3	NA	CASSQDLGGQAYNEQFF	TGCGCCAGCAGCCAAGATTTAGGGGGACAGGCGTACAATGAGCAGTTCTTC
TRBD2	TRBJ2-3	TRBV7-9	NA	CASSHGLAESTDTQYF	TGTGCCAGCAGCCATGGACTAGCGGAGAGCACAGATACGCAGTATTTT
NA	TRBJ1-2	TRBV4-1	NA	CASSQGSQGNYGYTF	TGCGCCAGCAGCCAAGGTAGTCAGGGGAACTATGGCTACACCTTC
NA	TRBJ1-1	TRBV5-1	few	CASSTAGENTEAFF	TGCGCCAGCAGCACGGCAGGGGAGAACACTGAAGCTTTCTTT
TRBD1	TRBJ1-5	TRBV4-2	few	CASSQEKGTALGPQHF	TGTGCCAGCAGCCAAGAGAAGGGGACAGCCTTAGGGCCCCAGCATTTT
NA	TRBJ1-4	TRBV7-9	NA	CASSSQSTNEKLFF	TGTGCCAGCAGCTCCCAATCAACTAATGAAAAACTGTTTTTT
TRBD2	TRBJ2-1	TRBV27	NA	CASSLASGRNEQFF	TGTGCCAGCAGTTTGGCTAGCGGGAGGAATGAGCAGTTCTTC
NA	TRBJ2-1	TRBV6-6	NA	CASSKLNGNANEQFF	TGTGCCAGCAGCAAACTAAACGGCAATGCCAATGAGCAGTTCTTC
TRBD1	TRBJ2-3	TRBV10-3	NA	CAISRDRGGTDTQYF	TGTGCCATCAGCAGGGACAGGGGGGGCACAGATACGCAGTATTTT
TRBD2	TRBJ2-2	TRBV3-1/TRBV3-2	NA	CASSPGLAGNTGELFF	TGTGCCAGCAGCCCGGGACTAGCGGGCAACACCGGGGAGCTGTTTTTT
NA	TRBJ1-1	TRBV5-1	NA	CASSFRALNTEAFF	TGCGCCAGCAGCTTCAGGGCTTTGAACACTGAAGCTTTCTTT
TRBD1	TRBJ1-2	TRBV28	NA	CASSLLGGTFYGYTF	TGTGCCAGCAGTTTATTAGGGGGCACCTTCTATGGCTACACCTTC
NA	TRBJ2-1	TRBV7-3	NA	CASSLLAVSYNEQFF	TGTGCCAGCAGCTTACTCGCGGTATCTTACAATGAGCAGTTCTTC
NA	TRBJ2-1	TRBV5-6	NA	CATRSTIYNEQFF	TGTGCCACCCGTAGCACGATCTACAATGAGCAGTTCTTC
NA	TRBJ2-1	TRBV23-1	NA	CASSQYSGSYNEQFF	TGCGCCAGCAGTCAATATAGCGGTTCCTACAATGAGCAGTTCTTC
TRBD1	TRBJ2-3	TRBV11-2	NA	CASSLGTGGTDTQYF	TGTGCCAGCAGCTTAGGGACAGGGGGCACAGATACGCAGTATTTT
TRBD1	TRBJ1-2	TRBV24-1	NA	CATSNRQGSGYGYTF	TGTGCCACCAGTAATCGACAGGGGAGCGGCTATGGCTACACCTTC
TRBD1	TRBJ1-2	TRBV4-1	once	CASSQAATGDPYGYTF	TGCGCCAGCAGCCAGGCCGCGACAGGGGATCCCTATGGCTACACCTTC
TRBD1	TRBJ1-1	TRBV7-8	NA	CASSSVDRLVNTEAFF	TGTGCCAGCAGCTCCGTGGACAGGTTGGTGAACACTGAAGCTTTCTTT
TRBD2	TRBJ2-3	TRBV7-3	NA	CASSFLAGGTDTQYF	TGTGCCAGCAGCTTTCTAGCGGGGGGCACAGATACGCAGTATTTT
TRBD1	TRBJ1-2	TRBV11-2	once	CASSRSGQGGHGYTF	TGTGCCAGCAGCCGGAGCGGGCAGGGGGGTCATGGCTACACCTTC
TRBD1	TRBJ1-2	TRBV28	NA	CASSFSTGQGYTF	TGTGCCAGCAGTTTTTCGACAGGGCAGGGCTACACCTTC
TRBD1	TRBJ1-1	TRBV2	once	CASSTGGDTEAFF	TGTGCCAGCAGTACAGGGGGGGACACTGAAGCTTTCTTT
NA	TRBJ2-3	TRBV7-2	NA	CASSLGAGLPDTQYF	TGTGCCAGCAGCTTAGGGGCAGGGTTGCCCGATACGCAGTATTTT
NA	TRBJ2-1	TRBV11-2	NA	CASSLDRGNEQFF	TGTGCCAGCAGCTTAGATCGGGGCAATGAGCAGTTCTTC
TRBD2	TRBJ2-5	TRBV19	NA	CASSDRGLAGGETQYF	TGTGCCAGTAGCGACCGGGGACTAGCGGGTGGTGAGACCCAGTACTTC
TRBD2	TRBJ2-6	TRBV5-4	NA	CASSLLAGGLISSGANVLTF	TGTGCCAGCAGCCTACTAGCGGGAGGTCTTATTTCCTCTGGGGCCAACGTCCTGACTTTC
NA	TRBJ2-2	TRBV19	NA	CASRVRGLDTGELFF	TGTGCCAGTAGAGTTCGGGGATTGGACACCGGGGAGCTGTTTTTT
NA	TRBJ1-5	TRBV15	NA	CATSRVGGSGQPQHF	TGTGCCACCAGCAGAGTAGGGGGTTCGGGTCAGCCCCAGCATTTT
NA	TRBJ2-7	TRBV25-1	few	CARTEVEAVLSGYEQYF	TGTGCCAGGACCGAGGTGGAGGCAGTCCTTAGTGGCTACGAGCAGTACTTC
TRBD1	TRBJ2-1	TRBV9	NA	CASSFRPGTGVEQFF	TGTGCCAGCAGCTTCCGTCCCGGGACAGGGGTTGAGCAGTTCTTC
TRBD2	TRBJ2-7	TRBV3-1/TRBV3-2	NA	CASSRTGTSGREQYF	TGTGCCAGCAGCCGTACCGGGACTAGCGGGAGAGAGCAGTACTTC
NA	TRBJ1-6	TRBV9	NA	CASSVETGFSPLHF	TGTGCCAGCAGCGTCGAAACAGGGTTTTCACCCCTCCACTTT
NA	TRBJ1-5	TRBV10-2	NA	CASSEPPLVSQHF	TGCGCCAGCAGTGAACCACCCCTAGTGTCCCAGCATTTT